One T cell receptor (beta chain) is described in this entry. The antigen is not known. Whole-study results and caveats: In terms of TCR gene usage, tumor memory CD4+ T cells clustered together with blood and lymph node memory CD4+ cells, as well as with lymph node naive CD4+ cells. The larger-cohort validation was restricted to a single TCR beta V-J rearrangement rather than whole repertoires. Greatest tumor Treg TCR overlap was with tumor naive CD4+ cells.

Memory CD4+ T cells were sorted as CD4+CD45RO+CD25- cells. TCRdb used MiXCR to reprocess the 5' RACE reads, holding one entry per CDR3 protein. The sample contains around 50,000 distinct CDR3 sequences, 25% to 30% of which appear only once. The CDR3 totals 14 residues. Germline CDR1 is SGHRS and CDR2 is YFSETQ. J gave up 4 bases and V 5 bases, and 8 bases lay outside the gene matches. The J gene is TRBJ1-2, the V gene TRBV5-1; 7 bases are a match to TRBD1. The receptor was isolated from a female donor with breast cancer. Sequencing was performed on tumor-infiltrating memory CD4+ T cells sorted from the breast tumor. Subset meaning: memory CD4+ T cells, CD4+CD45RO+CD25-. The CDR3 region has the DNA TGCGCCAGCAGGGAGGGGGCGACCTTCTATGGCTACACCTTC. Its protein is CASREGATFYGYTF.